The T cell receptor beta chain under discussion was sequenced for a study of CD8 T cells in Susac syndrome (dated by TCRdb to about 2019). For the study in its entirety: Repertoire sequencing was used to test whether CD8+ T cell activation and differentiation in Susac syndrome was antigen driven.

Peripheral blood CD8+ and CD4+ T cells from healthy donors, Susac syndrome patients and multiple sclerosis patients were profiled using high-throughput TCR beta sequencing. The healthy donors served as controls matched for age and sex. Bulk CD8+ and CD4+ T cells were purified magnetically by negative isolation, whereas CD8+ TEMRA cells were enriched by FACS. Blood was collected in EDTA tubes and processed within 24 hours, with PBMCs isolated through density gradient centrifugation. PBMCs destined for TCR sequencing were cryopreserved in liquid nitrogen and later thawed in a 37 °C water bath. The sorted or isolated CD4+, CD8+ and CD8+ TEMRA cells reached a purity of at least 90%. Comments on this clonotype: Its antigen remains undetermined. No qualities accompany the bases; no much larger clone lies one base away.

RNA was extracted using the RNeasy kit, and roughly 0.5 to 1 microgram was reverse transcribed with random hexamers. The immunoSEQ multiplex PCR assay, which covers 54 Vbeta and 13 Jbeta segments, was used to amplify TCR beta CDR3 regions. Bias from PCR amplification was corrected by using a synthetic template baseline for primer optimization and for computational correction. From the authors' description of their analysis: Only productive sequences were kept, with reads annotated to V, D and J genes according to IMGT and analyzed in immunoSEQ Analyzer. Clonality was calculated as one minus the Shannon entropy normalized by log2 of the number of productive unique sequences. For each patient and control, public and private clones were evaluated within the 100 most prevalent clones. Susac-specific clones were defined as absent from healthy and MS cohorts, roughly 1,100 published viral clones and other ImmuneACCESS disease sequences. In TCRdb, the public reads were trimmed at Q25 with fastp and aligned with MiXCR, with productive beta chains retained. Duplicate CDR3 protein sequences are folded into a single record with the most common DNA and genes. In this record, the V and J calls reflect TCRdb's handling and not the investigators' own analysis. The sample table contains 100,000 to 150,000 distinct CDR3 sequences; only one count was recorded for just under 95% of them. The top ten clonotypes cover under 0.095% of the sample.

The investigation overall reported the following: The study acknowledged that relatively few individuals were included in the TCR sequencing and HLA analysis.

The TCR comes from a human donor in good health. The sequenced material came from CD4+ T cells from PBMCs.

The nucleotide sequence reads TGTGCCAGCAGCTTGCGGGGGGCTTCGGGGACCGGGGAGCTGTTTTTT. Its protein is CASSLRGASGTGELFF. The rearrangement combines TRBV11-2 with TRBJ2-2; 8 of the junction bases match TRBD2. Counted from cysteine to phenylalanine, this CDR3 has 16 amino acids. The kept DNA is CDR3 alone, 48 bases in frame from the first base. Unmatched junction bases come to 8, with V trimmed by 3 bases and J by 5 bases. As encoded in the germline V gene, CDR1 is SGHAT while CDR2 is FQNNGV. Outside the CDR3, residues come from the reference TRBV11-2 and TRBJ2-2 proteins, so the full variable domain is: EAGVAQSPRYKIIEKRQSVAFWCNPISGHATLYWYQQILGQGPKLLIQFQNNGVVDDSQLPKDRFSAERLKGVDSTLKIQPAKLEDSAVYLCASSLRGASGTGELFFGEGSRLTVL.